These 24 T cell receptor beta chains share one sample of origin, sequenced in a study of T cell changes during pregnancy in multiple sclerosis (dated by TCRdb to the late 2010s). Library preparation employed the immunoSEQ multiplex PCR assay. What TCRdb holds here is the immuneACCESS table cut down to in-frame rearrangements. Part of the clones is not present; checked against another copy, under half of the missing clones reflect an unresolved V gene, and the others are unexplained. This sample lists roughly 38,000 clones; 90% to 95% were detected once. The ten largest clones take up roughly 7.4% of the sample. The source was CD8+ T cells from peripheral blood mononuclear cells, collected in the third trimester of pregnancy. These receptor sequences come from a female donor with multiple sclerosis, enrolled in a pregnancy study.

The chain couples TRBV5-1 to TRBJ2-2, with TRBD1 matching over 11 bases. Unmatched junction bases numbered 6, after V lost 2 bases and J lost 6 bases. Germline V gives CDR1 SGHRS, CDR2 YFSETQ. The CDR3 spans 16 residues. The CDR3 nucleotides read TGCGCCAGCAGCTTACCGGGACAGGGGGGATCCGGGGAGCTGTTTTTT. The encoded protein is CASSLPGQGGSGELFF.

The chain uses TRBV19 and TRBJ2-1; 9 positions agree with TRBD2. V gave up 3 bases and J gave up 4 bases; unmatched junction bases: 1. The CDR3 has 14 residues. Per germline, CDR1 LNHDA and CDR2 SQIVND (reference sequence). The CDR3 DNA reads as TGTGCCAGTAGTATCACTAGCGGGTACAATGAGCAGTTCTTC. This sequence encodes CASSITSGYNEQFF.

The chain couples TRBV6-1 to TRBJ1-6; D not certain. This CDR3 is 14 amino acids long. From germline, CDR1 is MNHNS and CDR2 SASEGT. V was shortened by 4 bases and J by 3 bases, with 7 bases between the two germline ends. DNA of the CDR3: TGTGCCAGCAGTGGCACGGGCTATAATTCACCCCTCCACTTT. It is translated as CASSGTGYNSPLHF.

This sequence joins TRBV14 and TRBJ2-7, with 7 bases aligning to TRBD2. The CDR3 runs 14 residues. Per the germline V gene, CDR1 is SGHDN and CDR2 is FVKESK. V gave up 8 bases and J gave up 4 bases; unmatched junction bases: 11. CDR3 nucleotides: TGTGCCAGCTCCCCTTCGGGGAGGGTGTACGAGCAGTACTTC. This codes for CASSPSGRVYEQYF.

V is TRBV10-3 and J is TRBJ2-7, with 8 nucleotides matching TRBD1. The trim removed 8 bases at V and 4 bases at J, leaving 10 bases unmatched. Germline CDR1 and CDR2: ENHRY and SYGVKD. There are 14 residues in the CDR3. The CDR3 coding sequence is TGTGCCATCGGGGCGGGCGGGACAGGATACGAGCAGTACTTC. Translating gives CAIGAGGTGYEQYF.

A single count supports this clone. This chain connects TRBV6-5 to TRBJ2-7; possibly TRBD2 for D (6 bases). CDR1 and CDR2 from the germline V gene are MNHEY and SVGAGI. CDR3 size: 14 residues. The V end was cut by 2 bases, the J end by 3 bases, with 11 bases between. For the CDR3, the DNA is TGTGCCAGCAGTTACGGCGGGGATGGCTACGAGCAGTACTTC. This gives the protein CASSYGGDGYEQYF.

The CDR3 DNA sequence: TGTGCCAGTTGGACAGGGGGCATTACCGGGGAGCTGTTTTTT. Translation: CASWTGGITGELFF. This rearrangement joins TRBV19 to TRBJ2-2, with TRBD1 identical over 11 bases. V lost 8 bases, J lost 5 bases, and 4 bases stayed unmatched. This CDR3 has 14 amino acids. Germline loops: CDR1 LNHDA, CDR2 SQIVND (reference sequence).

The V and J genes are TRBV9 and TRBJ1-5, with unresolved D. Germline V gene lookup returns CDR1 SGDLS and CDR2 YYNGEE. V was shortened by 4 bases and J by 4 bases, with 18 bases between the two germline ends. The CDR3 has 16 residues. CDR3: CASSPGGTLGNQPQHF. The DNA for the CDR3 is TGTGCCAGCAGCCCCGGCGGAACCCTCGGGAATCAGCCCCAGCATTTT.

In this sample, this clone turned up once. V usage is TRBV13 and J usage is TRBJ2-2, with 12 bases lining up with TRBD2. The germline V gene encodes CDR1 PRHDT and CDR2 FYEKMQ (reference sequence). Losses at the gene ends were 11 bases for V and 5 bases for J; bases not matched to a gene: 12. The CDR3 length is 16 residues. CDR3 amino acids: CAARSLAGGRTGELFF. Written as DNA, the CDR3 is TGTGCCGCGCGATCACTAGCGGGAGGCAGGACCGGGGAGCTGTTTTTT.

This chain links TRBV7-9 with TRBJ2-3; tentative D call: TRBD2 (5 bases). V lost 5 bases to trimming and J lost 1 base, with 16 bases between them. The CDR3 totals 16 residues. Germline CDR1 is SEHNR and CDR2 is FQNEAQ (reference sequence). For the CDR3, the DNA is TGTGCCAGCAGCCACCAAATAGCGTCACGCACAGATACGCAGTATTTT. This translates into CASSHQIASRTDTQYF.

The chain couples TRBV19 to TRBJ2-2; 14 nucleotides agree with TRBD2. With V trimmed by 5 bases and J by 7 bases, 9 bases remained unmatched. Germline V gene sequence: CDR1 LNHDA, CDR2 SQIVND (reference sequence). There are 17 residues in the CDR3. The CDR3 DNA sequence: TGTGCCAGTAGTCAGGGACTAGCGGGAGAGAAGGGCGGGGAGCTGTTTTTT. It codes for CASSQGLAGEKGGELFF.

DNA for the CDR3: TGTGCCAGCAGCCCCCTTCCCAGCGGGACATACAATGAGCAGTTCTTC. Protein product: CASSPLPSGTYNEQFF. This chain uses TRBV5-4 with TRBJ2-1; TRBD2 might be the D (7 bases). V was clipped by 4 bases and J by 4 bases, with 18 bases between them. Germline CDR1 and CDR2: SGHNT and YYREEE (reference sequence). This CDR3 comprises 16 residues.

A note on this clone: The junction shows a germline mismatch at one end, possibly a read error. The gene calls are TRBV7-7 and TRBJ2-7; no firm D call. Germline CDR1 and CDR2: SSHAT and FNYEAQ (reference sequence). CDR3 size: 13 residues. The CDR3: CASSLAYDYEQYF. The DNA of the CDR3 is TGTGCTAGCAGCTTAGCCTACGACTACGAGCAGTACTTC.

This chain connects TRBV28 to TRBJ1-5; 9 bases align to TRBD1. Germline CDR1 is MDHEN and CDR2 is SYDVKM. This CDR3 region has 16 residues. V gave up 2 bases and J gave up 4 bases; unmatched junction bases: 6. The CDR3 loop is CASSLTTGGGNQPQHF. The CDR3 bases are TGTGCCAGCAGTTTAACGACAGGGGGAGGAAATCAGCCCCAGCATTTT.

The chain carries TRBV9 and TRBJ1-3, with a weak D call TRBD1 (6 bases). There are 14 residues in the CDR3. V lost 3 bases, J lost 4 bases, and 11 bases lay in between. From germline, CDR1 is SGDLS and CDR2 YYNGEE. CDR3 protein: CASSESGTGNTIYF. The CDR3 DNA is TGTGCCAGCAGCGAGTCCGGGACAGGAAACACCATATATTTT.

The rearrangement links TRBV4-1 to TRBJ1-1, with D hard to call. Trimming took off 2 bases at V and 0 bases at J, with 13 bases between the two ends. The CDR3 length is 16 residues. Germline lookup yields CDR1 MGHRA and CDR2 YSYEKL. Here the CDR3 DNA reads TGCGCCAGCAGCCAAAATGTTGAGTTGGTGAACACTGAAGCTTTCTTT. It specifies CASSQNVELVNTEAFF.

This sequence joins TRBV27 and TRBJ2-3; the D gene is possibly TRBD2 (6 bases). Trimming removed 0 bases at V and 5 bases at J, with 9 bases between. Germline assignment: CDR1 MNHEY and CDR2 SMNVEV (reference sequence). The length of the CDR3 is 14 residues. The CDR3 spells CASSLSRRGDTQYF. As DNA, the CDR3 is TGTGCCAGCAGTTTATCGAGGCGGGGAGATACGCAGTATTTT.

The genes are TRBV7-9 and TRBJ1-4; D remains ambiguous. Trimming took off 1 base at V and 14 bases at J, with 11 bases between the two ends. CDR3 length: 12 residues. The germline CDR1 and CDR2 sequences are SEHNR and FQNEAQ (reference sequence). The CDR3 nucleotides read TGTGCCAGCAGCTTAGGGAGTCCTAACCTGTTTTTT. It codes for CASSLGSPNLFF.

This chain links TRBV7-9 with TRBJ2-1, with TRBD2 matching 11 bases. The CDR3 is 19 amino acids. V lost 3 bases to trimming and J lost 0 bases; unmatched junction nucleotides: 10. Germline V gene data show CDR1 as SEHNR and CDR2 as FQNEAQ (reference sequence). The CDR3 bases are TGTGCCAGCAGCTTTCCGGGACTAGCGGACCAACCCTCCTACAATGAGCAGTTCTTC. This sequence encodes CASSFPGLADQPSYNEQFF.

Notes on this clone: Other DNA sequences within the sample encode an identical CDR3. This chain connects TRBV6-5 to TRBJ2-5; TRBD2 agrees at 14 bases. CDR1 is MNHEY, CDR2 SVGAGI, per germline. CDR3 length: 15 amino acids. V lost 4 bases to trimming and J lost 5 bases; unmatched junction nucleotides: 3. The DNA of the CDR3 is TGTGCCAGCAGTTCGGGGACTAGCGGGAGTGAGACCCAGTACTTC. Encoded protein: CASSSGTSGSETQYF.

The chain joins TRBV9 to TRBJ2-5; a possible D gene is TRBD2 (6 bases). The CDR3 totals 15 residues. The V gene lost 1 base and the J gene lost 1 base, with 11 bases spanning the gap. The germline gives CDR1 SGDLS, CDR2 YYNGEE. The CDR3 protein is CASSVIGGPQETQYF. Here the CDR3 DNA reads TGTGCCAGCAGCGTAATTGGAGGGCCCCAAGAGACCCAGTACTTC.

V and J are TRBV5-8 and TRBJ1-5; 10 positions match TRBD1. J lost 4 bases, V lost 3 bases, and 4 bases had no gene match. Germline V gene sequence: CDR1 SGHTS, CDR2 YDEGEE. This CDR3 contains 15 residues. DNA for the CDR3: TGTGCCAGCAGCTCCGGGACAGGGGAGAATCAGCCCCAGCATTTT. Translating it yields CASSSGTGENQPQHF.

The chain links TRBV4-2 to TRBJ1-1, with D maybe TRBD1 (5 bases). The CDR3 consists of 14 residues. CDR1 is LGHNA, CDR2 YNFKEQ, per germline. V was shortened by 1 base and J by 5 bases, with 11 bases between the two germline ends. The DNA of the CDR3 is TGTGCCAGCAGCCAAGGGGGGGACGGAACTGAAGCTTTCTTT. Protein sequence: CASSQGGDGTEAFF.

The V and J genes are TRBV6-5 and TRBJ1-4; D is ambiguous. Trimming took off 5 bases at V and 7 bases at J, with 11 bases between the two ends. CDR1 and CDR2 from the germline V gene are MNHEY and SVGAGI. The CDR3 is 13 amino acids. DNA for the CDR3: TGTGCCAGCAGTCCCCTGGGCGTTGAAAAACTGTTTTTT. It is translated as CASSPLGVEKLFF.